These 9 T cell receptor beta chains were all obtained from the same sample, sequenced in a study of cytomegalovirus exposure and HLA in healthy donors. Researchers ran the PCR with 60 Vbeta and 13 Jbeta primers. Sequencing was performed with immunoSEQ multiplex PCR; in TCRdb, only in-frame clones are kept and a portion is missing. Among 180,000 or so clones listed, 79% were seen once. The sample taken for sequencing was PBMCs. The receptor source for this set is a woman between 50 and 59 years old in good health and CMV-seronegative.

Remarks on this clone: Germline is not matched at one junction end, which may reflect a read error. CDR3 DNA sequence: TGTGTCAGCAGCTCAATGAAAGGGGTGTATTCTGGAAACACCATATATTTT. Protein product: CVSSSMKGVYSGNTIYF. V and J are TRBV7-2 and TRBJ1-3, with a tentative D call TRBD1 (5 bases). The CDR3 totals 17 residues. CDR1 SGHTA and CDR2 FQGNSA come from the germline V gene.

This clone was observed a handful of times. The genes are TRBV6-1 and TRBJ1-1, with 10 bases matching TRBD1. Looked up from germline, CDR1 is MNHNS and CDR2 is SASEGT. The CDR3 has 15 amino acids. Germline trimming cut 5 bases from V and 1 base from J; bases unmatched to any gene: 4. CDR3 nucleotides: TGTGCCAGCAGTCCAGACAGGGGGCGGAACACTGAAGCTTTCTTT. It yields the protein CASSPDRGRNTEAFF.

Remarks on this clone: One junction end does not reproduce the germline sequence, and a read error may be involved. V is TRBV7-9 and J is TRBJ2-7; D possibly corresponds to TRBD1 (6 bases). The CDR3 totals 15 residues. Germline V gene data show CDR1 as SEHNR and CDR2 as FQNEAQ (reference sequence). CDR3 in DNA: TGTTCCAGCAGCTTCGGTGTAAGACAGGACTCCGAGCAGTACTTC. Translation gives CSSSFGVRQDSEQYF. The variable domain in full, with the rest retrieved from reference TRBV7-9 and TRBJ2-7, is DTGVSQNPRHKITKRGQNVTFRCDPISEHNRLYWYRQTLGQGPEFLTYFQNEAQLEKSRLLSDRFSAERPKGSFSTLEIQRTEQGDSAMYLCSSSFGVRQDSEQYFGPGTRLTVT.

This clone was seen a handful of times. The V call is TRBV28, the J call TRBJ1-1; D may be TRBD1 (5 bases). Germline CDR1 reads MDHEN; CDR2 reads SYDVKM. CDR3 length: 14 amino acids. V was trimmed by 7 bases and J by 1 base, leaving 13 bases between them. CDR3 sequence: CASISGAGNTEAFF. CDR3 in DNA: TGTGCCAGCATCAGCGGGGCAGGGAACACTGAAGCTTTCTTT. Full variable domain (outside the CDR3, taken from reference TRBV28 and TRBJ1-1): DVKVTQSSRYLVKRTGEKVFLECVQDMDHENMFWYRQDPGLGLRLIYFSYDVKMKEKGDIPEGYSVSREKKERFSLILESASTNQTSMYLCASISGAGNTEAFFGQGTRLTVV.

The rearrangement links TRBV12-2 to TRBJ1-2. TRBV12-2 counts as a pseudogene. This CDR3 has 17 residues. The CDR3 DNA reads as TGTGCAAGTCGCTTACCTTTAGTTCCTCACGGGGAGTATGGCTACACCTTC. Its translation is CASRLPLVPHGEYGYTF.

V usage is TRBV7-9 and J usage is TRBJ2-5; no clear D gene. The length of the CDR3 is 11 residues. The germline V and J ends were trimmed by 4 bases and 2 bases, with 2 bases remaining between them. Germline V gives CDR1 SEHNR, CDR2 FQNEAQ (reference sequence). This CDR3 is CASSSQETQYF. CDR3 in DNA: TGTGCCAGCAGCTCACAAGAGACCCAGTACTTC.

CDR3 sequence: CAVGPTFTNEKLFF. CDR3 DNA: TGTGCCGTTGGGCCAACGTTTACTAATGAAAAACTGTTTTTT. The chain employs TRBV19 and TRBJ1-4; D remains ambiguous. The ends were cut back, 11 bases at V and 2 bases at J, with 15 bases in the middle. Germline V gives CDR1 LNHDA, CDR2 SQIVND (reference sequence). The CDR3 sequence is 14 residues long.

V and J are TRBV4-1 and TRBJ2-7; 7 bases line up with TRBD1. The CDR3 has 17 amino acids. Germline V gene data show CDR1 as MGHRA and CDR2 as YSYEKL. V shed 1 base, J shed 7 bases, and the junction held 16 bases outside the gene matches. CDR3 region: CASSQAYGGTAYREQYF. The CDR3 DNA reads TGCGCCAGCAGCCAAGCGTACGGTGGGACAGCTTATAGAGAGCAGTACTTC.

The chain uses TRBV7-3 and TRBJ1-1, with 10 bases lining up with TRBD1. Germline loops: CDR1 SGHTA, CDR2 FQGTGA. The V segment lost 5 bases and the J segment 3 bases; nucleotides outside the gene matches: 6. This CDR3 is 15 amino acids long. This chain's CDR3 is CASSRTGTGDTEAFF. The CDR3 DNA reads TGTGCCAGCAGCCGAACCGGGACAGGGGACACTGAAGCTTTCTTT.